The TCR beta chain described here comes from a study of a mutant IDH1 vaccine in newly diagnosed glioma. Looking at the study overall: Onset of vaccination occurred 4-6 weeks following radiotherapy alone, or with temozolomide cycles. Study-level points and caveats: There seemed to be no relation between pseudoprogression and changes in top peripheral T cell clonotypes.

Repertoires were generated with immunoSEQ multiplex PCR, while TCRdb's copy carries only in-frame clones and drops some. This table holds about 51,000 clones, just under 80% found once. Time point given: week 5, during vaccination. Each dose of the vaccine consisted of 300 ug of mutant IDH1 20-mer peptide, with topical imiquimod. Donor diagnoses consisted of new WHO grade 3 or 4 IDH1-mutant, ATRX-lost astrocytomas. As to this clone: Its cognate antigen is unknown.

The CDR3 runs 15 residues. V was clipped by 6 bases and J by 0 bases, with 18 bases between them. Germline V gives CDR1 SQVTM, CDR2 ANQGSEA. The sequence was obtained from a woman between 40 and 55 years old with glioma. The chain employs TRBV29-1 and TRBJ2-7, with D perhaps assigned TRBD1 or TRBD2 (5 bases each). Sequenced here: PBMCs, sampled from a glioma patient whose treatment included an IDH1 peptide vaccine. For the CDR3, the DNA is TGCAGCGTCGCCGGGGACCTATACTTCTCCTACGAGCAGTACTTC. This encodes CSVAGDLYFSYEQYF.